This T cell receptor beta chain was retrieved from a study of T cell responses to AZD1222 COVID-19 vaccine. Findings and limits, study-wide: At study baseline, merely five or six AZD1222 recipients were seropositive. Within unmutated variant regions lay the reported targets of nearly half of spike-specific TCRs. There were repertoire samples only from the period after the peak T cell response.

Repertoires were generated with immunoSEQ multiplex PCR, while TCRdb's copy carries only in-frame clones and drops some. The table has about 140,000 clones, approximately 95% seen once. The CDR3 has 14 residues. With 6 bases clipped from V and 5 bases from J, the junction kept 4 bases outside the gene matches. Germline CDR1 MNHEY, CDR2 SVGAGI. A word on this clone: Its target is not known.

This receptor was taken from an adult in good health. The chain has TRBV6-5 and TRBJ1-4, with 9 positions matching TRBD1. This specimen was peripheral blood, taken on day 0 of MenACWY control vaccination. The CDR3 nucleotides are TGTGCCAGCAGAAATACAGGGGGCAATGAAAAACTGTTTTTT. This encodes CASRNTGGNEKLFF.